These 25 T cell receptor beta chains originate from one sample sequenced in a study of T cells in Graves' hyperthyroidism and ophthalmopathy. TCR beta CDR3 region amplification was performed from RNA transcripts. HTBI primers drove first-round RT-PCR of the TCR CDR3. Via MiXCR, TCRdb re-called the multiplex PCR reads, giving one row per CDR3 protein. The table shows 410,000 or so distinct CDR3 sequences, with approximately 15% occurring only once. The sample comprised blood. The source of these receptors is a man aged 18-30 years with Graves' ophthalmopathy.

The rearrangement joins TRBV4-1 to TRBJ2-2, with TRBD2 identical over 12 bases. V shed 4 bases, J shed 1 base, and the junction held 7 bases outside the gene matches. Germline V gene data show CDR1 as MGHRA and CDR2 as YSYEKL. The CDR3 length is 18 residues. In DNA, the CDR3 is TGCGCCAGCAGCCCCAGACTAGCGGGGGAATTGAACACCGGGGAGCTGTTTTTT. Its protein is CASSPRLAGELNTGELFF.

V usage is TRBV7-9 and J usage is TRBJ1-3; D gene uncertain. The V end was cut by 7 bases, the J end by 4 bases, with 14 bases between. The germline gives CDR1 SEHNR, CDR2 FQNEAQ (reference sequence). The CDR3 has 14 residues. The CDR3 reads CASIPTAVGNTIYF. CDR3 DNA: TGTGCCAGCATCCCTACCGCGGTAGGAAACACCATATATTTT. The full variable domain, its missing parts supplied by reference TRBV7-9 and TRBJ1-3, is DTGVSQNPRHKITKRGQNVTFRCDPISEHNRLYWYRQTLGQGPEFLTYFQNEAQLEKSRLLSDRFSAERPKGSFSTLEIQRTEQGDSAMYLCASIPTAVGNTIYFGEGSWLTVV.

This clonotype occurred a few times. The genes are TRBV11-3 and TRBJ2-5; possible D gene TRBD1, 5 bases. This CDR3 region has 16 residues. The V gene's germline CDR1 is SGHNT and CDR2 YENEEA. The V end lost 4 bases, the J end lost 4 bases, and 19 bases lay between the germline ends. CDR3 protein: CASSWATVPGLETQYF. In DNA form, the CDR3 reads TGTGCCAGCAGCTGGGCGACAGTCCCAGGGCTAGAGACCCAGTACTTC.

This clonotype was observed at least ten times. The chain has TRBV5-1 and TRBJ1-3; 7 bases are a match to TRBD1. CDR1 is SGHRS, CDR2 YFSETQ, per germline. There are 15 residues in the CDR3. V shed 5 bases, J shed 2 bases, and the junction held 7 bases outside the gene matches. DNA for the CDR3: TGCGCCAGCAGTACCGGGACAGATCCTGGAAACACCATATATTTT. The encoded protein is CASSTGTDPGNTIYF.

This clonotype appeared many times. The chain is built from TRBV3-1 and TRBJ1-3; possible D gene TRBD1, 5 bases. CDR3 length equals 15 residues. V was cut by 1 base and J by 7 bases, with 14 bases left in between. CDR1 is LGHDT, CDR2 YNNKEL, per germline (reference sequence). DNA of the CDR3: TGTGCCAGCAGCCAAGGAACAGGCGAGTTGAACACCATATATTTT. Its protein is CASSQGTGELNTIYF. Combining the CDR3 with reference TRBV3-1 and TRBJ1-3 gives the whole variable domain DTAVSQTPKYLVTQMGNDKSIKCEQNLGHDTMYWYKQDSKKFLKIMFSYNNKELIINETVPNRFSPKSPDKAHLNLHINSLELGDSAVYFCASSQGTGELNTIYFGEGSWLTVV.

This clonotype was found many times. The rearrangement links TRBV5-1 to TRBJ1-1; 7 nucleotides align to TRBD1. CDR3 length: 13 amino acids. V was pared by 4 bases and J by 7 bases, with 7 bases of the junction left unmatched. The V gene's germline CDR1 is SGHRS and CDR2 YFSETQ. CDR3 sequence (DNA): TGCGCCAGCAGCACCCGGGACAGTATTGAAGCTTTCTTT. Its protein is CASSTRDSIEAFF.

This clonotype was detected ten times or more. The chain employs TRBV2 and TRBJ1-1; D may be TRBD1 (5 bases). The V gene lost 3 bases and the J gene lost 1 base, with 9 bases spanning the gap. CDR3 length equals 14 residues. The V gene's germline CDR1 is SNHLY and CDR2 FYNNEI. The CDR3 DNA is TGTGCCAGCAGTGAGCTTGGGACGAACACTGAAGCTTTCTTT. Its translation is CASSELGTNTEAFF.

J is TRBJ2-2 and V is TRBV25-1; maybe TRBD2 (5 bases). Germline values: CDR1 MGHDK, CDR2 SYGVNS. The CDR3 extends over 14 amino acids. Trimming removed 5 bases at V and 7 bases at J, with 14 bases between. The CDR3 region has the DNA TGTGCCAGCAGTAAGCCACTAGGGATCGGGGAGCTGTTTTTT. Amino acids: CASSKPLGIGELFF.

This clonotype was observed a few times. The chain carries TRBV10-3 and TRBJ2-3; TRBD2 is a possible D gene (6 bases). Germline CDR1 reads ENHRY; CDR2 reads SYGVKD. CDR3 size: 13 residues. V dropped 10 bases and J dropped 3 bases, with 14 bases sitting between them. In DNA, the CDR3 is TGTGCCACCGGGAGAGGGGAAACAGATACGCAGTATTTT. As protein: CATGRGETDTQYF.

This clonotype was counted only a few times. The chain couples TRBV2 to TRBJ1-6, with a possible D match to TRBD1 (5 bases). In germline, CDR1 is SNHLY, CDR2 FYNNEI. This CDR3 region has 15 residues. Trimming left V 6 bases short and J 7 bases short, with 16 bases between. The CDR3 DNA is TGTGCCAGCAGGGGGGGAGAGATCAGAAATTCACCCCTCCACTTT. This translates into CASRGGEIRNSPLHF.

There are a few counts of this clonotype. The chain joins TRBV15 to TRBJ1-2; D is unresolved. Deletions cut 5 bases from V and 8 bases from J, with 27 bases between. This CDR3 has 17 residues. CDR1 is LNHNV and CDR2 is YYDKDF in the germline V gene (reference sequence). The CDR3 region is CATSSSDTTLLSIGYTF. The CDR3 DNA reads TGTGCCACCAGCTCTTCAGATACAACACTACTGTCTATCGGCTACACCTTC.

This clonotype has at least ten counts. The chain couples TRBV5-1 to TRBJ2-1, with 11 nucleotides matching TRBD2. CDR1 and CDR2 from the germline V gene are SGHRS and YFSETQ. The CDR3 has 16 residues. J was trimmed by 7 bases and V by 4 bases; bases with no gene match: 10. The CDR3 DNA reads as TGCGCCAGCAGCCTCCCGGCACTAGCGGGAGTTAATGAGCAGTTCTTC. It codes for CASSLPALAGVNEQFF.

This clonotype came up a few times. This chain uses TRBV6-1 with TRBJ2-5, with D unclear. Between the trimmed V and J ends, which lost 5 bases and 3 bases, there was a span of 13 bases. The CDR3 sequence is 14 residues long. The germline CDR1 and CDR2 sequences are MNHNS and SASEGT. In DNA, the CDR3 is TGTGCCAGCAGTTCCTACAGTCCGGAAGAGACCCAGTACTTC. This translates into CASSSYSPEETQYF.

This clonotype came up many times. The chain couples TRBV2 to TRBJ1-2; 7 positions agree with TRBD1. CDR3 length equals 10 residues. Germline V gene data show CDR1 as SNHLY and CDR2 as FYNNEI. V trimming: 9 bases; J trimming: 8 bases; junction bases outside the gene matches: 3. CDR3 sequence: CASKTGGYTF. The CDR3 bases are TGTGCCAGTAAGACAGGGGGCTACACCTTC. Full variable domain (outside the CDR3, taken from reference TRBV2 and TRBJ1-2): EPEVTQTPSHQVTQMGQEVILRCVPISNHLYFYWYRQILGQKVEFLVSFYNNEISEKSEIFDDQFSVERPDGSNFTLKIRSTKLEDSAMYFCASKTGGYTFGSGTRLTVV.

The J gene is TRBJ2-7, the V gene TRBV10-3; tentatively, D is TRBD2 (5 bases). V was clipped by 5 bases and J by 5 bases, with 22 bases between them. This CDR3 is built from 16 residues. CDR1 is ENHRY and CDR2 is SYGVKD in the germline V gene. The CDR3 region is CAISKLLVQGADEQYF. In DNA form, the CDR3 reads TGTGCCATCAGTAAGTTACTAGTTCAAGGCGCCGACGAGCAGTACTTC.

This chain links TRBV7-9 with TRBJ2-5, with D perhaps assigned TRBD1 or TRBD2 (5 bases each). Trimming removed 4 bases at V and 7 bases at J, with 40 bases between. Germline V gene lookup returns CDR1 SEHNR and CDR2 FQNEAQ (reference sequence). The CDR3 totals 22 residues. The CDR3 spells CASSYPGPPWPFRTKRGATQYF. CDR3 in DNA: TGTGCCAGCAGCTACCCCGGACCTCCGTGGCCCTTTAGGACAAAGAGGGGTGCGACCCAGTACTTC.

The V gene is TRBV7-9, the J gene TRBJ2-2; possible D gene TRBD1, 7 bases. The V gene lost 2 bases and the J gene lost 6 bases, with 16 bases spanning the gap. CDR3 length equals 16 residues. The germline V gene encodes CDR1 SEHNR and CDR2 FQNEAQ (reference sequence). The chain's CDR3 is CASSLLRGAPPGELFF. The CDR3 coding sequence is TGTGCCAGCAGCTTACTCAGGGGGGCGCCCCCCGGGGAGCTGTTTTTT.

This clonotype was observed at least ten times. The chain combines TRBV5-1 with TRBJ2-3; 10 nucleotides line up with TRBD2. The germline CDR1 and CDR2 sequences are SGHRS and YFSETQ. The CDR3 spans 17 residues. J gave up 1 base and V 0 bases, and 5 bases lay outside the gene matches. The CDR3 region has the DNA TGCGCCAGCAGCTTGGTCCCTAGCGGGGGAGGCACAGATACGCAGTATTTT. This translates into CASSLVPSGGGTDTQYF.

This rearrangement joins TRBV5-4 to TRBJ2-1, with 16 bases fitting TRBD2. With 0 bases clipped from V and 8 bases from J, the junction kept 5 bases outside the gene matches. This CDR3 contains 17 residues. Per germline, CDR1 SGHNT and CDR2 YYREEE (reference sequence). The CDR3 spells CASSLEGLAGGPHEQFF. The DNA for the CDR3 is TGTGCCAGCAGCTTGGAGGGACTAGCGGGGGGGCCCCATGAGCAGTTCTTC.

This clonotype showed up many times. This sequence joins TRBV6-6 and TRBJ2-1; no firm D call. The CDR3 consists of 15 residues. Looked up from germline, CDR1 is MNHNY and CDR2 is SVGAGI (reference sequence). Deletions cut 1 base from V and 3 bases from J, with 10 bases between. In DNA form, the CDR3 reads TGTGCCAGCAGTTACTTCATTGGGAACTACAATGAGCAGTTCTTC. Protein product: CASSYFIGNYNEQFF.

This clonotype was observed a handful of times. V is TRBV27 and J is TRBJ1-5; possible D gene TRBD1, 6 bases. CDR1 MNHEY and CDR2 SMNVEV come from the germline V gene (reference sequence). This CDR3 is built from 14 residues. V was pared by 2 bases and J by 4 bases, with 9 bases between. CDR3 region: CASSLMTGNQPQHF. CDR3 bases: TGTGCCAGCAGTTTAATGACAGGAAATCAGCCCCAGCATTTT.

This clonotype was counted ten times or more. CDR3 nucleotides: TGTGCCAGCAGCTTTATTGACGGTAATCAGCCCCAGCATTTT. Its translation is CASSFIDGNQPQHF. This chain uses TRBV7-2 with TRBJ1-5; the D is unclear. Trimming pared 3 bases from V and 4 bases from J, leaving 10 bases between. Germline values: CDR1 SGHTA, CDR2 FQGNSA. There are 14 residues in the CDR3.

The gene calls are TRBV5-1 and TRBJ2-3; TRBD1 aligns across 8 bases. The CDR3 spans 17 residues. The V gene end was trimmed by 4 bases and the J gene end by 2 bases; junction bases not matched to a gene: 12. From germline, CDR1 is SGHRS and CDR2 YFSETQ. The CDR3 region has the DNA TGCGCCAGCAGCCTGGGACAGGCCAATTACATCACAGATACGCAGTATTTT. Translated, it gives CASSLGQANYITDTQYF.

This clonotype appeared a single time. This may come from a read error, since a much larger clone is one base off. The CDR3 DNA reads TGTGCCAGTAGTATCGGGGGACAGGGGCGGTCCTACGAGCAGTACTTC. Protein sequence: CASSIGGQGRSYEQYF. J is TRBJ2-7 and V is TRBV19; 10 bases align to TRBD1. The CDR3 has 16 amino acids. The junction had 6 bases not matched to a gene; V was cut back by 3 bases and J by 1 base. The V gene's germline CDR1 is LNHDA and CDR2 SQIVND (reference sequence).

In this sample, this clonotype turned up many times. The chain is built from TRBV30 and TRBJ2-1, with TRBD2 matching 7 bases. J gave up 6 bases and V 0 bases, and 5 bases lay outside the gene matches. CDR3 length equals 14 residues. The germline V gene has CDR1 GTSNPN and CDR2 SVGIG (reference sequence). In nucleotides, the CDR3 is TGTGCCTGGAGTGTAGGGAGGGAATTCAATGAGCAGTTCTTC. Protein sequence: CAWSVGREFNEQFF.